The 3 T cell receptor beta chains below come from one sample, sequenced in a study of blood T cells in healthy people across ages (dated by TCRdb to about 2015). Libraries were made using 5' RACE. Sequencing instrument: Illumina HiSeq 2500. A second 7 to 11 cycle PCR used a sample-barcoded 5' primer and a J-beta primer mix. In TCRdb, the public reads were trimmed at Q25 with fastp and aligned with MiXCR, with productive beta chains retained. Records with the same CDR3 protein are collapsed into one entry carrying the most frequent genes and DNA. Within this sample are 600,000 or so distinct CDR3 sequences, with roughly 31% of them counted one time only. Together, the top ten hold approximately 15% of the sample. Sequencing input: blood. All receptors derive from a woman of 80 years or more in good health.

This clonotype was detected only a few times. The CDR3 DNA follows: TGTGCCAGCAAAAAAGGACAGGGGGGCCCCTACGAGCAGTACTTC. Protein sequence: CASKKGQGGPYEQYF. The chain couples TRBV6-1 to TRBJ2-7; 10 bases align to TRBD1. Germline values: CDR1 MNHNS, CDR2 SASEGT. The CDR3 runs to 15 residues. Losses at the gene ends were 7 bases for V and 2 bases for J; bases not matched to a gene: 8.

As concerns this clonotype: Germline is not matched at one junction end, which may reflect a read error. The rearrangement joins TRBV7-6 to TRBJ2-5; no firm D call. The CDR3 runs 15 residues. CDR1 and CDR2 from the germline V gene are SGHVS and FNYEAQ. The CDR3 spells CASSLGSAAQGTQYF. CDR3 DNA sequence: TGTGCCAGCAGCTTAGGGTCGGCAGCCCAAGGGACCCAGTACTTC.

This clonotype was observed at least ten times. This chain uses TRBV5-1 with TRBJ2-5, with D perhaps matching TRBD2 (5 bases). The V and J ends lost 0 bases and 9 bases respectively, with 15 bases between them. Germline-derived CDR1 and CDR2 are SGHRS and YFSETQ. The CDR3 loop spans 14 amino acids. The CDR3 here is CASSLATSWDAQYF. CDR3 nucleotide sequence: TGCGCCAGCAGCTTGGCCACTAGTTGGGATGCCCAGTACTTC.